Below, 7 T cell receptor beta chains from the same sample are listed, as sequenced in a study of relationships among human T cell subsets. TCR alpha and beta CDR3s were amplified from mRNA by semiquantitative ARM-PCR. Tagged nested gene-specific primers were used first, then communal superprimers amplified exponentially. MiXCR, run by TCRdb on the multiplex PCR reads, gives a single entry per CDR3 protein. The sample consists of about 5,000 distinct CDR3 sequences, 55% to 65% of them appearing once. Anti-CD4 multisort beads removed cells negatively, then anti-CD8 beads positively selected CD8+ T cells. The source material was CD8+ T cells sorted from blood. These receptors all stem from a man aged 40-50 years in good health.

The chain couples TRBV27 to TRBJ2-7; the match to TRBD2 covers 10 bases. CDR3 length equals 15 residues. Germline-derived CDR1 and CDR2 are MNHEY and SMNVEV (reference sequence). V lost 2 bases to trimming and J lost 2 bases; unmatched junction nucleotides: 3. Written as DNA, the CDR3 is TGTGCCAGCAGTTTAATAGCGGGAGGCACCTACGAGCAGTACTTC. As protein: CASSLIAGGTYEQYF.

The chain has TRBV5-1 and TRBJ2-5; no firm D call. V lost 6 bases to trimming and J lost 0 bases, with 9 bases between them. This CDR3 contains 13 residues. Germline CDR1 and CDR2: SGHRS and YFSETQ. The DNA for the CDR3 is TGCGCCAGCACCGGCTCAGACCAAGAGACCCAGTACTTC. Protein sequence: CASTGSDQETQYF.

The CDR3 spells CASSYPGDNSPLHF. For the CDR3, the DNA is TGTGCCAGCAGTTACCCGGGGGATAATTCACCCCTCCACTTT. The rearrangement links TRBV6-5 to TRBJ1-6; tentative D call: TRBD1 (5 bases). Germline lookup yields CDR1 MNHEY and CDR2 SVGAGI. The ends were cut back, 2 bases at V and 5 bases at J, with 7 bases in the middle. The CDR3 is 14 residues long.

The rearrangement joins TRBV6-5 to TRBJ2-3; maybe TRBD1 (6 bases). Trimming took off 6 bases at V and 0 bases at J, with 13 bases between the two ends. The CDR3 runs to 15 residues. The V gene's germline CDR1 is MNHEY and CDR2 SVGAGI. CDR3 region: CASSPDSTSTDTQYF. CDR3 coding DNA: TGTGCCAGCAGCCCGGACAGCACTAGCACAGATACGCAGTATTTT.

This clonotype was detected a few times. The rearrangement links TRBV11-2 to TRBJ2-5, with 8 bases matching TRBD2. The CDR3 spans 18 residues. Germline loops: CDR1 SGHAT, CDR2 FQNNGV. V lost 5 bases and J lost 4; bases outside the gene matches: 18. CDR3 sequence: CASSPRYPIAGWIETQYF. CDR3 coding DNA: TGTGCCAGCAGCCCCCGTTACCCTATAGCGGGGTGGATAGAGACCCAGTACTTC.

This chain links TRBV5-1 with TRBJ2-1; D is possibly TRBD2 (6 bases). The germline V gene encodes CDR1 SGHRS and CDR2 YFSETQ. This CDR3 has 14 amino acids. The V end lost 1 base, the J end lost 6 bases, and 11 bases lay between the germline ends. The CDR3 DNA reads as TGCGCCAGCAGCTTGCACGGGGGAGGCAATGAGCAGTTCTTC. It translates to CASSLHGGGNEQFF.

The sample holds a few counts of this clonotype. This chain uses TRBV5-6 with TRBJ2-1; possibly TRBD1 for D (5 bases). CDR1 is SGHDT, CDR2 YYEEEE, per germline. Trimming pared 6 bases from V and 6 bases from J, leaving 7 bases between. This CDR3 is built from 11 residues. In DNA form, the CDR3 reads TGTGCCAGCATCCAGGGCAATGAGCAGTTCTTC. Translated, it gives CASIQGNEQFF.